The source of this T cell receptor beta chain is a study of blood T cell repertoires in COVID-19. Study details: COVID-19 samples collected from the United States, Italy and Spain covered acute and convalescent phases.

The germline V gene has CDR1 KGHSH and CDR2 LQKENI. The V segment lost 8 bases and the J segment 3 bases; nucleotides outside the gene matches: 16. CDR3 size: 16 residues. Sequenced by immunoSEQ multiplex PCR; TCRdb stores in-frame clones only, minus some. The sample contains about 380,000 clones, around 84% of which appear only once. The chain joins TRBV18 to TRBJ2-7; 7 bases fit TRBD2. The receptor's source is a human donor with acute or convalescent COVID-19. The donor label of this sample is uncertain. The sample consisted of peripheral blood. In nucleotides, the CDR3 is TGTGCCAGCGCTCCGGAGCGGGAAGCCTCATTCTACGAGCAGTACTTC. Its translation is CASAPEREASFYEQYF.